This TCR beta chain was sequenced during a study of cytomegalovirus exposure and HLA in healthy donors. The PCR contained 60 Vbeta and 13 Jbeta primers. TCRdb keeps only in-frame clones here, not all; method: immunoSEQ multiplex PCR. The data contain 150,000 to 200,000 clones, 77% of them singletons. J lost 6 bases, V lost 7 bases, and 12 bases had no gene match. The CDR3 loop spans 16 amino acids. Germline-derived CDR1 and CDR2 are LNHDA and SQIVND (reference sequence). This chain uses TRBV19 with TRBJ1-4; 9 bases are shared with TRBD1. This TCR came from a man between 18 and 29 years old in good health and CMV-seronegative. The sequenced sample was PBMCs. As DNA, the CDR3 is TGTGCCAGTAAACCAGGATACAGGGGGCTGGATGAAAAACTGTTTTTT. Residues: CASKPGYRGLDEKLFF. The full variable domain, its missing parts supplied by reference TRBV19 and TRBJ1-4, is DGGITQSPKYLFRKEGQNVTLSCEQNLNHDAMYWYRQDPGQGLRLIYYSQIVNDFQKGDIAEGYSVSREKKESFPLTVTSAQKNPTAFYLCASKPGYRGLDEKLFFGSGTQLSVL.